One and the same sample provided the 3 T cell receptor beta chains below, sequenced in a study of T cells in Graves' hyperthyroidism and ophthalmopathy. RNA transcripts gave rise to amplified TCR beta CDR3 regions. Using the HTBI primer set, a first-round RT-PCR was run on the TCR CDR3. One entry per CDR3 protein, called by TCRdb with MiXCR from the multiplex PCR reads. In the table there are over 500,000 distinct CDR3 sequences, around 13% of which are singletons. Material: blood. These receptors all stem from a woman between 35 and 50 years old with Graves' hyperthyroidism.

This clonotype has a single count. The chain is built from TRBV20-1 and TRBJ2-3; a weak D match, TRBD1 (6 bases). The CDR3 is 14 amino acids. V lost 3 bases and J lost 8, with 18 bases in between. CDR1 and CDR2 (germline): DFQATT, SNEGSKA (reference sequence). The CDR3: CSASAQGSVPTQYF. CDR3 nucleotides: TGCAGTGCTAGCGCTCAGGGGAGCGTACCTACGCAGTATTTT.

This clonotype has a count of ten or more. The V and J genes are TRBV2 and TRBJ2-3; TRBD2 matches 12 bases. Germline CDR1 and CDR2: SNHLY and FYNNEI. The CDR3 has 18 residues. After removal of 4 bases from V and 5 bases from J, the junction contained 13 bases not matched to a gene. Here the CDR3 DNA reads TGTGCCAGCAGTGCTACTAGCGGGAGGTTCGCAGGTAGAGATACGCAGTATTTT. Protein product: CASSATSGRFAGRDTQYF.

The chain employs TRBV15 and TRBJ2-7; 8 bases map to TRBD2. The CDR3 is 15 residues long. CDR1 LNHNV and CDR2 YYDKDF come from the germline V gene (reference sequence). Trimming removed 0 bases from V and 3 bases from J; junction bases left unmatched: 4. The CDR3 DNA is TGTGCCACCAGCAGAGAGACGGGGGGGTACTACGAGCAGTACTTC. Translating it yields CATSRETGGYYEQYF.